In this sample, the clone carrying this T cell receptor beta chain turned up once. The antigen is undetermined. This entry comes from a study of shared clonotypes between healthy human individuals. Study-wide results and limits: A reduction in generation probabilities was seen for non-shared clonotypes relative to those shared by all four donors.

Splitting of CD4+ cells produced CD45RA+ naive and CD45RA-negative memory subsets. CDR1 is SEHNR and CDR2 is FQNEAQ in the germline V gene (reference sequence). The CDR3 extends over 16 amino acids. With 0 bases removed from V and 5 bases from J, the gap between germline ends came to 14 bases. TCRdb's table, derived via immunoSEQ multiplex PCR, lists solely in-frame clones and lacks some. The repertoire holds over 850,000 clones, with approximately 80% as singletons. The TCR was taken from a man aged 18-30 years in good health. Some clones in this sample may be carry-over from other donors' samples. The chain links TRBV7-9 to TRBJ2-1, with a weak D call TRBD2 (6 bases). Sequencing was done on a sample of memory CD4+ T cells from PBMCs. Documented subset: CD45RA-negative fraction. The CDR3 protein is CASSLAGDFTHNEQFF. DNA of the CDR3: TGTGCCAGCAGCTTAGCTGGGGACTTCACACACAATGAGCAGTTCTTC.